Listed below are T cell receptor beta chains from one sample, sequenced in a study of T cell repertoires in cytomegalovirus infection. These receptors have no known antigen. TCRdb recomputed calls from the reads with MiXCR, one row per CDR3 protein. The table includes approximately 910,000 distinct CDR3 sequences, 30% to 40% detected once. The sequencing here drew on cultured CD8+ T cells from PBMCs, taken from culture after CMV antigen stimulation. These receptors originate from a human donor in good health (CMV status not recorded). Some clones in this sample may be carry-over from other donors' samples. Each CDR3 is given with its conserved first and last residue. A D gene is named only where the DNA matches it firmly. Size is stated for part of the rows, as once, few or many counts, or as a class when the clone is expanded.

V gene	clone size	J gene	D gene	CDR3 protein	CDR3 DNA
TRBV5-6	NA	TRBJ2-7	NA	CASSSRGREQYF	TGTGCCAGCAGCTCGAGAGGGCGCGAGCAGTACTTC
TRBV15	NA	TRBJ2-7	NA	CATSSGDGSYEQYF	TGTGCCACCAGCAGCGGGGACGGGAGTTACGAGCAGTACTTC
TRBV7-2	many	TRBJ1-1	TRBD1	CASSLGTGTTEAFF	TGTGCCAGCAGCTTGGGGACAGGGACCACTGAAGCTTTCTTT
TRBV7-9	few	TRBJ2-1	TRBD1	CASSYPREQGVSNEQFF	TGTGCCAGCAGCTACCCCCGGGAACAGGGGGTAAGCAATGAGCAGTTCTTC
TRBV25-1	NA	TRBJ1-4	NA	CASSDGKLFF	TGTGCCAGCAGTGATGGAAAACTGTTTTTT
TRBV7-2	many	TRBJ2-1	TRBD2	CASTLTSGGGYEQFF	TGTGCCAGCACCCTGACTAGCGGGGGAGGCTATGAGCAGTTCTTC
TRBV6-1	many	TRBJ2-2	TRBD2	CASSETGLAGALNTGELFF	TGTGCCAGCAGTGAAACGGGACTAGCGGGGGCCTTGAACACCGGGGAGCTGTTTTTT
TRBV7-8	NA	TRBJ1-5	NA	CASSLGGIGGQPQHF	TGTGCCAGCAGCTTAGGGGGAATCGGGGGGCAGCCCCAGCATTTT
TRBV25-1	few	TRBJ1-1	NA	CASSEFREFPAEAFF	TGTGCCAGCAGTGAATTCCGAGAGTTCCCTGCTGAAGCTTTCTTT
TRBV2	NA	TRBJ1-5	NA	CASRASSFDPQHF	TGTGCCAGCAGGGCCTCTTCCTTCGATCCCCAGCATTTT
TRBV2	NA	TRBJ2-1	TRBD2	CASSPGTSGPGYEQFF	TGTGCCAGCAGCCCTGGGACTAGCGGTCCGGGTTATGAGCAGTTCTTC
TRBV6-1	NA	TRBJ2-1	NA	CASSESQFF	TGTGCCAGCAGTGAAAGCCAGTTCTTC
TRBV7-6	NA	TRBJ2-2	NA	CASSLPGVRAQETGELFF	TGTGCCAGCAGCTTGCCGGGGGTCCGCGCCCAGGAAACCGGGGAGCTGTTTTTT
TRBV27	many	TRBJ1-5	NA	CASSSFRPENQPQHF	TGTGCCAGCAGTTCATTCAGACCGGAAAATCAGCCCCAGCATTTT